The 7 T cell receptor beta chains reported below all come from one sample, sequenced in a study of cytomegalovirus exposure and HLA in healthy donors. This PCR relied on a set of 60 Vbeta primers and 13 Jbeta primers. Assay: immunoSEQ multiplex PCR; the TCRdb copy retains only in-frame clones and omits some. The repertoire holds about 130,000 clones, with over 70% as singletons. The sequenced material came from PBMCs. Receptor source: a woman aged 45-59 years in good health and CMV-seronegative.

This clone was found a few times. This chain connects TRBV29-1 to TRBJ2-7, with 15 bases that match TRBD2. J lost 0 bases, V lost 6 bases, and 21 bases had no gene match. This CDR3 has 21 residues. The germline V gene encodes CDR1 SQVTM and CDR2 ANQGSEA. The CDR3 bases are TGCAGCGTGTATCGGACTAGCGGGAGGGCCAGGGGTCCTTCATACTCCTACGAGCAGTACTTC. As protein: CSVYRTSGRARGPSYSYEQYF.

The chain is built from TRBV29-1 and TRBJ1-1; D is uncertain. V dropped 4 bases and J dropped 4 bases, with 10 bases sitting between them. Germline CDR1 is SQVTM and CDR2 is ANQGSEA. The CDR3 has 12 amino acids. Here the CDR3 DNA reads TGCAGCGTTGCGGAGGGTGGCACTGAAGCTTTCTTT. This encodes CSVAEGGTEAFF.

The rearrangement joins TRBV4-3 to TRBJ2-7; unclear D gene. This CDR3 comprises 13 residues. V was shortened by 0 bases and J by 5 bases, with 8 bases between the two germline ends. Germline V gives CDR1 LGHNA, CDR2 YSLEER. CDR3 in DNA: TGCGCCAGCAGCCAAGAGGGCAGCCACGAGCAGTACTTC. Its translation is CASSQEGSHEQYF.

CDR3 loop: CASSPTGGENQPQHF. The CDR3 nucleotides are TGTGCCAGCAGCCCAACAGGGGGGGAGAATCAGCCCCAGCATTTT. The chain links TRBV16 to TRBJ1-5; 8 bases are a match to TRBD1. The CDR3 totals 15 residues. Looked up from germline, CDR1 is KGHSY and CDR2 is FQNENV. Trimming took 4 bases from V and 4 from J; bases not matched to a gene: 6.

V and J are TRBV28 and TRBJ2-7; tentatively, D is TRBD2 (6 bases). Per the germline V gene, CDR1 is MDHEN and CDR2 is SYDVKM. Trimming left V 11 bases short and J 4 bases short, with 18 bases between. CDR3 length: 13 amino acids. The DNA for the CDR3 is TGTGCCTGTACCGGGAGTCATAAGTACGAGCAGTACTTC. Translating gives CACTGSHKYEQYF.

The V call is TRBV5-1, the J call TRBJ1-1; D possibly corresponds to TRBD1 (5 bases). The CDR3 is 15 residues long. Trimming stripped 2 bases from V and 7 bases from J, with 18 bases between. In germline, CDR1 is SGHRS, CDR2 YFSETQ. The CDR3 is CASSFVSGGRGEAFF. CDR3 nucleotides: TGCGCCAGCAGCTTCGTATCCGGGGGAAGGGGTGAAGCTTTCTTT.

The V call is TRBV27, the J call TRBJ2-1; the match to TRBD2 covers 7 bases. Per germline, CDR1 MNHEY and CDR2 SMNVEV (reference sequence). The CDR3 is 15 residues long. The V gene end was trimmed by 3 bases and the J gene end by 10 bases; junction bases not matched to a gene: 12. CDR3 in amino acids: CASSLGEPGLREQFF. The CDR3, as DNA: TGTGCCAGCAGTTTGGGGGAACCGGGACTACGCGAGCAGTTCTTC.